This TCR beta chain was recovered during a study of T cells in Graves' hyperthyroidism and ophthalmopathy. About the study: Peripheral blood was acquired at first diagnosis, ahead of any therapy whatsoever. Study-wide results and limits: Blood held most thyroid clonotypes expanded above 0.001 frequency.

With 1 base clipped from V and 6 bases from J, the junction kept 9 bases outside the gene matches. This CDR3 comprises 15 residues. Germline CDR1 reads SGHDN; CDR2 reads FVKESK. With regard to this clonotype: Its antigen is unknown.

Investigators excluded patients with uncontrolled infection, other autoimmune disease, pregnancy or lactation. Using around 10 ml of fresh peripheral blood, PBMCs were prepared. RNA transcripts gave rise to amplified TCR beta CDR3 regions. HTBI primers were the set used in a first-round RT-PCR of the TCR CDR3. TCRdb processed the multiplex PCR reads anew with MiXCR; each CDR3 protein has one entry. Here the sample spans 300,000 to 400,000 distinct CDR3 sequences, roughly a fifth being singletons. This clonotype was sampled from a woman between 45 and 60 years old with Graves' hyperthyroidism. This chain uses TRBV14 with TRBJ2-7; TRBD2 aligns across 7 bases. Specimen: blood. CDR3 nucleotide sequence: TGTGCCAGCAGCCAAGCCGTGGGAGGGTTTAGCGAGCAGTACTTC. Translating it yields CASSQAVGGFSEQYF.